This note documents a single T cell receptor (beta chain) sequence. The germline gives CDR1 SGHTA, CDR2 FQGTGA. This CDR3 has 14 residues. V was shortened by 5 bases and J by 2 bases, with 12 bases between the two germline ends. The protocol was immunoSEQ multiplex PCR, while the TCRdb copy is restricted to in-frame clones and leaves out a portion. The sample has approximately 200,000 clones, 65% to 90% seen once. These data originate in a study of blood T cell repertoires in COVID-19. The sequenced material came from PBMCs or T cells enriched from blood (not recorded which). The chain employs TRBV7-3 and TRBJ1-1; possible D gene TRBD1, 5 bases. The sequence was obtained from a man aged 40-50 years who had recovered from COVID-19. CDR3 sequence (DNA): TGTGCCAGCAGCGTGGGGGGTAGCAACACTGAAGCTTTCTTT. Its protein product is CASSVGGSNTEAFF. The whole variable domain, remainder taken from reference TRBV7-3 and TRBJ1-1, is GAGVSQTPSNKVTEKGKYVELRCDPISGHTALYWYRQSLGQGPEFLIYFQGTGAADDSGLPNDRFFAVRPEGSVSTLKIQRTERGDSAVYLCASSVGGSNTEAFFGQGTRLTVV.